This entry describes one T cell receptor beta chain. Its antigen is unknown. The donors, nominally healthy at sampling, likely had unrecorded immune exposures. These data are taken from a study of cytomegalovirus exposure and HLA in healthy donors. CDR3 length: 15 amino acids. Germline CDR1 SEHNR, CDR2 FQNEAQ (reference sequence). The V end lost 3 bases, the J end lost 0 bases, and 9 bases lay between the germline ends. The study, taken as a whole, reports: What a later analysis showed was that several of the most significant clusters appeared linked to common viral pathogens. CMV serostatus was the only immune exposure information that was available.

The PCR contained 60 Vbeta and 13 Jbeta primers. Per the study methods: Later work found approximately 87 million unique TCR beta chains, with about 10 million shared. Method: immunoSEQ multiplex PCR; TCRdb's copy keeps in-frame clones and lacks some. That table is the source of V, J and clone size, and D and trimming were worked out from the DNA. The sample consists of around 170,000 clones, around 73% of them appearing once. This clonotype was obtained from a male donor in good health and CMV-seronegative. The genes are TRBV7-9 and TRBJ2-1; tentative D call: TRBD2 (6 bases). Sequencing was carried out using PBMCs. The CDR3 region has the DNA TGTGCCAGCAGCTTTGGTAGCGGCTCCTACAATGAGCAGTTCTTC. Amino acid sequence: CASSFGSGSYNEQFF.